The next 21 T cell receptor beta chains were all read from a single sample in a study of monozygotic twins with inflammatory bowel disease. TCRdb reprocessed the 5' RACE reads and stores each CDR3 protein as one record, lacking DNA. The sample totals about 160,000 distinct CDR3 sequences. Input material: blood. These receptors all stem from a human donor with ulcerative colitis or Crohn's disease, or a healthy co-twin of an affected twin (not recorded which).

The chain carries TRBV10-1 and TRBJ2-5; the D call of TRBD2 rests on TCRdb alone, since no DNA is present to check it. Germline values: CDR1 WNHNN, CDR2 SYGVQD (reference sequence). This CDR3 region has 13 residues. The CDR3 loop is CASSRGGQETQYF.

The chain joins TRBV19 to TRBJ1-5; TCRdb lists TRBD1, though no DNA is available to test this call. The CDR3 totals 14 residues. Germline-derived CDR1 and CDR2 are LNHDA and SQIVND (reference sequence). The CDR3 loop reads CASTLDSIVQPQHF.

V is TRBV5-1 and J is TRBJ2-3; checking the TCRdb D call of TRBD1 is not possible without DNA. The CDR3 runs to 17 residues. Germline loops: CDR1 SGHRS, CDR2 YFSETQ. CDR3 region: CASSPKFRGGPADTQYF.

The chain carries TRBV5-6 and TRBJ2-7. The CDR3 is 14 amino acids. The germline gives CDR1 SGHDT, CDR2 YYEEEE. The CDR3 region is CASSAGGSTYEQYF.

The chain links TRBV5-6 to TRBJ2-5; with no DNA, the TCRdb D assignment of TRBD2 cannot be verified. The CDR3 extends over 13 amino acids. Germline V gene lookup returns CDR1 SGHDT and CDR2 YYEEEE. The CDR3 spells CASSLEGLRTQYF.

This chain links TRBV12-3 or TRBV12-4 with TRBJ2-5; TCRdb's D call, TRBD1, is unchecked because there is no DNA. The length of the CDR3 is 15 residues. The CDR3 here is CASSLLTGAQETQYF.

The chain employs TRBV28 and TRBJ2-1; lacking DNA, the TRBD1 call made by TCRdb goes unchecked. CDR3 length equals 15 residues. CDR1 MDHEN and CDR2 SYDVKM come from the germline V gene. CDR3 in amino acids: CATPRGRSSYNEQFF. Full variable domain (outside the CDR3, taken from reference TRBV28 and TRBJ2-1): DVKVTQSSRYLVKRTGEKVFLECVQDMDHENMFWYRQDPGLGLRLIYFSYDVKMKEKGDIPEGYSVSREKKERFSLILESASTNQTSMYLCATPRGRSSYNEQFFGPGTRLTVL.

V usage is TRBV14 and J usage is TRBJ2-1; with no DNA, the TCRdb D assignment of TRBD2 cannot be verified. CDR1 is SGHDN, CDR2 FVKESK, per germline. The length of the CDR3 is 17 residues. The CDR3 is CASSQGLAHRGDNEQFF.

This chain uses TRBV29-1 with TRBJ1-4; with no DNA, the TCRdb D assignment of TRBD1 cannot be verified. This CDR3 has 16 residues. Looked up from germline, CDR1 is SQVTM and CDR2 is ANQGSEA. The CDR3 loop reads CSVEDEGAGDNEKLFF.

This chain connects TRBV30 to TRBJ2-2; as DNA is missing, the TRBD2 call by TCRdb cannot be tested. This CDR3 comprises 14 residues. Germline V CDR1 and CDR2: GTSNPN, SVGIG (reference sequence). CDR3: CAWSMTAVAGELFF. The whole variable domain, remainder taken from reference TRBV30 and TRBJ2-2, is SQTIHQWPATLVQPVGSPLSLECTVEGTSNPNLYWYRQAAGRGLQLLFYSVGIGQISSEVPQNLSASRPQDRQFILSSKKLLLSDSGFYLCAWSMTAVAGELFFGEGSRLTVL.

This chain's CDR3 is CASSRDRVWTEAFF. V usage is TRBV14 and J usage is TRBJ1-1; TCRdb outputs TRBD1, but without DNA this stays unchecked. The CDR3 covers 14 residues. Germline V lookup: CDR1 SGHDN, CDR2 FVKESK.

The genes are TRBV7-2 and TRBJ2-3; without DNA, the TCRdb call of TRBD1 cannot be checked. The CDR3 has 12 residues. In germline, CDR1 is SGHTA, CDR2 FQGNSA. The CDR3 loop is CASSLASGGLYF.

This rearrangement joins TRBV6-1 to TRBJ1-2. This CDR3 contains 16 residues. Germline CDR1 is MNHNS and CDR2 is SASEGT. CDR3 residues: CASSKRDDGTLYGYTF.

The V call is TRBV5-1, the J call TRBJ2-5; the D gene TCRdb calls, TRBD1, cannot be checked with no DNA. The CDR3 is made up of 14 amino acids. Germline assignment: CDR1 SGHRS and CDR2 YFSETQ. CDR3 loop: CASSSFGAQETQYF.

This chain connects TRBV6-1 to TRBJ2-6; the TCRdb D gene call, TRBD1, has no DNA to confirm it. The CDR3 has 15 residues. The germline V gene encodes CDR1 MNHNS and CDR2 SASEGT. Here the CDR3 reads CASRTGISGANVLTF.

V gene TRBV10-3 combines with J gene TRBJ1-6; with no DNA, the TCRdb D assignment of TRBD1 cannot be verified. Germline V gene sequence: CDR1 ENHRY, CDR2 SYGVKD. The length of the CDR3 is 14 residues. CDR3 residues: CAISSGQGGSPLHF.

The V gene is TRBV7-7, the J gene TRBJ2-1; TCRdb reports TRBD2, a call that lacks DNA to check it against. The CDR3 is 13 amino acids. Germline CDR1 SSHAT, CDR2 FNYEAQ (reference sequence). CDR3 region: CASSLGLATEQFF.

V gene TRBV20-1 combines with J gene TRBJ2-2; absent DNA, TCRdb's TRBD2 call cannot be checked. Looked up from germline, CDR1 is DFQATT and CDR2 is SNEGSKA (reference sequence). There are 15 residues in the CDR3. The CDR3 is CSARLAGRNTGELFF.

V and J are TRBV20-1 and TRBJ1-6. The CDR3 contains 17 residues. Germline CDR1 reads DFQATT; CDR2 reads SNEGSKA (reference sequence). The CDR3 is CSASRFGGSSYNSPLHF.

The chain combines TRBV7-2 with TRBJ2-1; checking the TCRdb D call of TRBD2 is not possible without DNA. Germline V gene data show CDR1 as SGHTA and CDR2 as FQGNSA. The CDR3 length is 16 residues. CDR3 residues: CASSSRLAGFDNEQFF.

J is TRBJ1-1 and V is TRBV27; the D call from TCRdb, TRBD1, cannot be confirmed without DNA. The length of the CDR3 is 14 residues. From germline, CDR1 is MNHEY and CDR2 SMNVEV (reference sequence). The CDR3 loop reads CASRRFGGETEAFF.